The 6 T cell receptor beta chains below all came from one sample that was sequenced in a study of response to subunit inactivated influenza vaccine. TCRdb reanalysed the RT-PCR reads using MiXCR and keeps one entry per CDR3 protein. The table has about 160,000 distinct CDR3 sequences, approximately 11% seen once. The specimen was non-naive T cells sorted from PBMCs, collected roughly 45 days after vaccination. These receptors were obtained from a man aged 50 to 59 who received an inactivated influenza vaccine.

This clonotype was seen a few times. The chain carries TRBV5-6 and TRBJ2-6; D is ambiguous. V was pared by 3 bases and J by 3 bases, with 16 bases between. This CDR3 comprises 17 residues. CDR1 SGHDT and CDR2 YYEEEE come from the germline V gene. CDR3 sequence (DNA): TGTGCCAGCAGCTCTCTCATCCCTATTGGTGGGGCCAACGTCCTGACTTTC. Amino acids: CASSSLIPIGGANVLTF.

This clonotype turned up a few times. In DNA form, the CDR3 reads TGTGCCAGCAGTCCCTTCGGAGAAGAGACCCAGTACTTC. This translates into CASSPFGEETQYF. The chain recombines TRBV2 with TRBJ2-5; D not resolved. CDR1 and CDR2 from the germline V gene are SNHLY and FYNNEI. Trimming cost V 5 bases and J 3 bases, with 10 bases left between them. CDR3 length equals 13 residues.

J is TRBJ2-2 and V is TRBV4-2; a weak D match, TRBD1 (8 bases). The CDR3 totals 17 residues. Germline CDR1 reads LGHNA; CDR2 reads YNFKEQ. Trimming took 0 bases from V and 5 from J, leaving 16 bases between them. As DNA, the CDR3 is TGTGCCAGCAGCCAAGACCCAGGACAGGGAGGGACCGGGGAGCTGTTTTTT. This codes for CASSQDPGQGGTGELFF.

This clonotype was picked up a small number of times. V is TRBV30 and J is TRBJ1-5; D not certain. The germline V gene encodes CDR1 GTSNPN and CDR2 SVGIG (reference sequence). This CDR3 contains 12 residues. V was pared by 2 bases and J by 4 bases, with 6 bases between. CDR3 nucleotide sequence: TGTGCCTGGAGTTTTATGAATCAGCCCCAGCATTTT. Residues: CAWSFMNQPQHF. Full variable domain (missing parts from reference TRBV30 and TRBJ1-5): SQTIHQWPATLVQPVGSPLSLECTVEGTSNPNLYWYRQAAGRGLQLLFYSVGIGQISSEVPQNLSASRPQDRQFILSSKKLLLSDSGFYLCAWSFMNQPQHFGDGTRLSIL.

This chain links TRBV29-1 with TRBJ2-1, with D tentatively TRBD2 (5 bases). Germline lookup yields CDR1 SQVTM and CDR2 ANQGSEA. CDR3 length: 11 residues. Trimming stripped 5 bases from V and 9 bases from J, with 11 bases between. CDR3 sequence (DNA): TGCAGCGTTTTAGCCGGGATTGAGCAGTTCTTC. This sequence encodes CSVLAGIEQFF.

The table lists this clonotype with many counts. CDR3 amino acids: CSARDLYSGQSGTTNEKLFF. CDR3 bases: TGCAGTGCTAGAGATCTGTACTCGGGACAGTCGGGAACAACTAATGAAAAACTGTTTTTT. The gene calls are TRBV20-1 and TRBJ1-4; 7 bases align to TRBD1. Germline V gene sequence: CDR1 DFQATT, CDR2 SNEGSKA (reference sequence). CDR3 length: 20 amino acids. V shed 0 bases, J shed 0 bases, and the junction held 16 bases outside the gene matches.